This TCR beta chain came from a study of cytomegalovirus exposure and HLA in healthy donors. At the level of the study: Of all 400 or so donors who were genotyped, 75% to 90% belonged to the Caucasian-associated ancestry cluster. Findings and limits, study-wide: TCR beta V- and J-gene trimming was later associated with a missense DCLRE1C variant. Looking again later, the authors saw that most CMV-associated TCR beta chains seemed HLA-restricted.

With V trimmed by 1 base and J by 7 bases, 0 bases remained unmatched. CDR1 is SEHNR, CDR2 FQNEAQ, per germline (reference sequence). The CDR3 spans 13 residues. Vbeta (60) and Jbeta (13) primers were used in the PCR. Only in-frame clones appear in the TCRdb table, and some are missing; sequencing was by immunoSEQ multiplex PCR. The sample holds 100,000 to 120,000 clones; around 75% are singletons and the top ten take 1% to 1.5%. For this clone: Its cognate antigen is unknown.

Sequenced sample: PBMCs. This TCR was recovered from a man aged 35 to 55 in good health and CMV-seronegative. V usage is TRBV7-9 and J usage is TRBJ2-1, with 8 bases identical to TRBD2. CDR3 nucleotide sequence: TGTGCCAGCAGCTTAGGCGGGGGGAATGAGCAGTTCTTC. It specifies CASSLGGGNEQFF. Filled out from reference TRBV7-9 and TRBJ2-1, the complete variable domain reads DTGVSQNPRHKITKRGQNVTFRCDPISEHNRLYWYRQTLGQGPEFLTYFQNEAQLEKSRLLSDRFSAERPKGSFSTLEIQRTEQGDSAMYLCASSLGGGNEQFFGPGTRLTVL.